A single sample gave rise to the 2 T cell receptor beta chains below, sequenced in a study of beta chain features in type 1 diabetes. The isolated RNA, all of it, was reverse transcribed, so expressed TCRB transcripts were what got sequenced. Clones were read by immunoSEQ multiplex PCR, and TCRdb kept only the in-frame ones, dropping some. The profile shows fewer than 900,000 clones, roughly 15% of them singletons. Sequenced: naive CD4+ T cells from blood. The origin of the receptors is a woman aged 18 to 35 in good health.

There are a few counts of this clone. This chain links TRBV10-3 with TRBJ2-5; 10 nucleotides align to TRBD2. After removal of 0 bases from V and 2 bases from J, the junction contained 9 bases not matched to a gene. Germline V gives CDR1 ENHRY, CDR2 SYGVKD. This CDR3 spans 18 amino acids. The CDR3 sequence is CAISESWTSGKQQETQYF. The DNA for the CDR3 is TGTGCCATCAGTGAGTCGTGGACTAGCGGCAAGCAACAAGAGACCCAGTACTTC.

In its sample, this clone was seen a few times. The rearrangement joins TRBV5-8 to TRBJ2-4; 7 nucleotides line up with TRBD1. The germline V gene encodes CDR1 SGHTS and CDR2 YDEGEE. V gave up 0 bases and J gave up 6 bases; unmatched junction bases: 6. This CDR3 spans 15 amino acids. The CDR3 region has the DNA TGTGCCAGCAGCTTGGCCCCCGGGACAGCAAACATTCAGTACTTC. Protein: CASSLAPGTANIQYF.